The 16 T cell receptor beta chains reported below all come from one sample, sequenced in a study of cytotoxic CD8 clonotypes in ibrutinib-treated CLL. Here immunoSEQ multiplex PCR was the method, and the copy in TCRdb shows in-frame clones only, minus some. Of over 140,000 clones in the sample, 75% to 85% are singletons; the top ten hold approximately 7.6%. This sample comprised PBMCs, obtained after 36 months of ibrutinib treatment. These receptors originate from a human donor with chronic lymphocytic leukemia.

This chain uses TRBV7-2 with TRBJ2-5, with D uncertain. The germline V gene has CDR1 SGHTA and CDR2 FQGNSA. The V gene lost 5 bases and the J gene lost 5 bases, with 15 bases spanning the gap. The CDR3 is 14 residues long. The DNA for the CDR3 is TGTGCCAGCAGCACCCGAGACCCTGGGGAGACCCAGTACTTC. Encoded protein: CASSTRDPGETQYF.

The chain joins TRBV7-2 to TRBJ1-6; D not certain. Trimming took off 8 bases at V and 4 bases at J, with 12 bases between the two ends. Germline values: CDR1 SGHTA, CDR2 FQGNSA. This CDR3 comprises 14 residues. The CDR3 spells CASEDVGYNSPLHF. The DNA of the CDR3 is TGTGCCAGCGAAGACGTAGGGTATAATTCACCCCTCCACTTT.

The chain carries TRBV6-6 and TRBJ1-2; D might be TRBD1 (6 bases). Germline CDR1 and CDR2: MNHNY and SVGAGI (reference sequence). V lost 5 bases to trimming and J lost 6 bases, with 10 bases between them. CDR3 length: 12 residues. CDR3: CASSDTGNGYTF. In DNA form, the CDR3 reads TGTGCCAGCAGTGACACAGGGAATGGCTACACCTTC.

The chain uses TRBV9 and TRBJ1-6; D gene uncertain. This CDR3 has 16 residues. The V end was cut by 2 bases, the J end by 1 base, with 10 bases between. Germline-derived CDR1 and CDR2 are SGDLS and YYNGEE. The CDR3 reads CASSVDQISYNSPLHF. The DNA for the CDR3 is TGTGCCAGCAGCGTGGACCAGATTTCCTATAATTCACCCCTCCACTTT.

The chain joins TRBV7-8 to TRBJ2-1; no reliable D call. Germline V gene data show CDR1 as SGHVS and CDR2 as FQNEAQ. The CDR3 length is 17 residues. Deletions cut 1 base from V and 0 bases from J, with 13 bases between. The CDR3 sequence: CASSLGRRLRSYNEQFF. The CDR3 nucleotides are TGTGCCAGCAGCTTAGGCCGCAGGTTACGCTCCTACAATGAGCAGTTCTTC.

This chain joins TRBV6-4 and TRBJ2-3; 10 nucleotides agree with TRBD1. There are 14 residues in the CDR3. Germline CDR1 is MRHNA and CDR2 is SNTAGT. With 5 bases clipped from V and 4 bases from J, the junction kept 3 bases outside the gene matches. The CDR3 DNA reads TGTGCCAGCAGTCCGACAGGGGGCTCAGATACGCAGTATTTT. It encodes CASSPTGGSDTQYF.

The CDR3 region has the DNA TGCGCCAGCAGCTTTCGGGGCTACAATGAGCAGTTCTTC. Amino acids: CASSFRGYNEQFF. The chain links TRBV5-1 to TRBJ2-1; perhaps TRBD2 as D (5 bases). The ends were cut back, 2 bases at V and 3 bases at J, with 6 bases in the middle. The V gene's germline CDR1 is SGHRS and CDR2 YFSETQ. The CDR3 is 13 amino acids.

V gene TRBV7-9 combines with J gene TRBJ1-5; D remains ambiguous. The CDR3 covers 14 residues. Germline V gene lookup returns CDR1 SEHNR and CDR2 FQNEAQ (reference sequence). V was shortened by 5 bases and J by 8 bases, with 16 bases between the two germline ends. The CDR3, as DNA: TGTGCCAGCAGCCCAGCTGGCGGTCTTGAGCCCCAGCATTTT. Protein: CASSPAGGLEPQHF.

The chain carries TRBV6-1 and TRBJ1-1; tentatively, D is TRBD1 (5 bases). The V end lost 6 bases, the J end lost 1 base, and 12 bases lay between the germline ends. Per the germline V gene, CDR1 is MNHNS and CDR2 is SASEGT. The CDR3 is 14 residues long. The CDR3, as DNA: TGTGCCAGCAGAACCGGGACGGGGAACACTGAAGCTTTCTTT. Its translation is CASRTGTGNTEAFF.

This clone has more than one count but fewer than ten. The chain joins TRBV30 to TRBJ1-1; D not certain. Germline loops: CDR1 GTSNPN, CDR2 SVGIG (reference sequence). With 0 bases removed from V and 6 bases from J, the gap between germline ends came to 8 bases. The CDR3 totals 12 residues. The CDR3 region has the DNA TGTGCCTGGAGTGTTTGGTTTGCTGAAGCTTTCTTT. Its protein product is CAWSVWFAEAFF.

The rearrangement links TRBV7-9 to TRBJ1-3; D uncertain. CDR3 size: 15 residues. V was trimmed by 4 bases and J by 4 bases, leaving 14 bases between them. From germline, CDR1 is SEHNR and CDR2 FQNEAQ (reference sequence). Here the CDR3 DNA reads TGTGCCAGCAGCTCACCCACGAGGGAGGGAAACACCATATATTTT. This translates into CASSSPTREGNTIYF.

The rearrangement uses TRBV7-8 and TRBJ2-1; 10 bases agree with TRBD2. CDR3 length: 16 residues. The germline CDR1 and CDR2 sequences are SGHVS and FQNEAQ. The ends lost 5 bases at V and 5 bases at J; junction bases unmatched: 9. The CDR3 DNA reads TGTGCCAGCAGCAAGTCCTTACTAGCGGGGAACAATGAGCAGTTCTTC. Translated, it gives CASSKSLLAGNNEQFF.

This chain connects TRBV5-4 to TRBJ1-1; 7 nucleotides align to TRBD1. Looked up from germline, CDR1 is SGHNT and CDR2 is YYREEE (reference sequence). This CDR3 has 14 residues. J was trimmed by 5 bases and V by 0 bases; bases with no gene match: 4. CDR3 coding DNA: TGTGCCAGCAGCTTGGACAGGGGAAGAACTGAAGCTTTCTTT. Encoded protein: CASSLDRGRTEAFF.

The chain links TRBV19 to TRBJ2-2; TRBD1 matches at 8 bases. Trimming took 5 bases from V and 4 from J; bases not matched to a gene: 3. This CDR3 is built from 14 residues. Germline V gene sequence: CDR1 LNHDA, CDR2 SQIVND (reference sequence). The CDR3 DNA reads TGTGCCAGTAGTCAGGACAGGGCCACCGGGGAGCTGTTTTTT. Its protein product is CASSQDRATGELFF.

The chain is built from TRBV11-2 and TRBJ1-5, with TRBD1 as a possible D gene (5 bases). The V gene's germline CDR1 is SGHAT and CDR2 FQNNGV. CDR3 size: 16 residues. V was clipped by 5 bases and J by 7 bases, with 21 bases between them. Here the CDR3 DNA reads TGTGCCAGCAGCCGGCGGTCGGGCAGGGCGGGACAGCCCCAGCATTTT. This codes for CASSRRSGRAGQPQHF.

The V and J genes are TRBV28 and TRBJ2-5; D is possibly TRBD1 (6 bases). Trimming shortened V by 7 bases and J by 0 bases, and 12 bases separated the two germline ends. Germline lookup yields CDR1 MDHEN and CDR2 SYDVKM. The CDR3 sequence is 14 residues long. The CDR3 reads CASTTNRDQETQYF. CDR3 DNA: TGTGCCAGCACCACCAACAGGGACCAAGAGACCCAGTACTTC.